This TCR beta chain was obtained from a study of T cells in Graves' hyperthyroidism and ophthalmopathy (dated by TCRdb to the late 2010s). Looking at the study overall: Peripheral blood was sampled at the time of initial diagnosis, prior to any treatment. TCR Vbeta CDR3 sequencing of 120 to 150 peripheral blood samples (more than 40 ophthalmopathy, 75 to 80 hyperthyroidism and roughly 17 progressor patients) is reported in the paper. An independent validation cohort of about 20 hyperthyroidism patients and approximately 16 patients who later progressed to ophthalmopathy tested prospective prediction of ophthalmopathy. For training and testing, the 100 or so patients in the discovery cohort were randomly divided in a 7:3 ratio. Once sampling was done, hyperthyroidism patients were given methimazole at a starting dose of 30 mg daily, whereas ophthalmopathy patients were given high-dose intravenous methylprednisolone. To identify TCR V-J signatures that set the groups apart, the researchers used a discovery cohort of approximately 98 patients, made up of some 41 with Graves' ophthalmopathy and 57 with stable Graves' hyperthyroidism. Thyroid tissue and blood T-cell repertoires from several Graves' hyperthyroidism patients were also compared in the study.

The CDR3 covers 17 residues, taking in both the cysteine and the phenylalanine. CDR3 DNA only is kept here, 51 bases in frame from base 1. V and J are truncated by 5 bases and 6 bases respectively, leaving an intervening sequence of 20 bases. According to the germline V gene, CDR1 reads MDHEN and CDR2 reads SYDVKM. Beyond this particular receptor, the publication reports: In validation, the model predicted progression to ophthalmopathy a median of around 6.5 months before onset, with 70% to 71% sensitivity and just under 75% specificity. Most expanded thyroid clonotypes (frequency above 0.001) were also detected in blood, suggesting blood repertoires may reflect thyroid immune responses. In cross-validation, a model built on a 13 V-J signature told ophthalmopathy apart from stable hyperthyroidism with 87.88% sensitivity and about 81% specificity, and in testing the same model reached 80%/75%. Sample size was not statistically predetermined, and blinding of investigators to group allocation was not performed.

Moderately to severely active disease, a Clinical Activity Score of at least 3, a NOSPECS grade of at least 4, and a duration under 3 months were present in ophthalmopathy patients. Exclusion was applied to patients with uncontrolled infections, other autoimmune diseases, pregnancy or lactation. Diagnoses were based on clinical symptoms, serum thyroxine and TRAb, thyroid ultrasound and orbital computed tomography. Ficoll-Paque density gradient centrifugation was used to isolate PBMCs from around 9.1 ml of fresh peripheral blood. Total RNA was extracted using Trizol reagent, and RNA quality was assessed on an Agilent 2100 Bioanalyzer. The table lists this clonotype with many counts. Its antigen is not yet known. No per-base quality is available; no much larger clone lies one base away. TCR beta CDR3 regions were amplified from RNA transcripts. The first round of RT-PCR for the TCR CDR3 was performed with the HTBI primer set and the Qiagen OneStep RT-PCR kit. Libraries were constructed in a second round of multiplex PCR, after which size selection and purification were carried out. The libraries were sequenced on an Illumina HiSeq2000 using paired-end 100 bp reads. As for how the authors treated the data: Raw data were processed with SOAPnuke, discarding reads with adapters, uncalled bases, mean Phred below 15, or no exact constant-primer or identifier match. COPE v1.2.5 was used to merge the high-quality paired reads, and each unique nucleotide sequence was defined as a clonotype. Clonotypes were aligned to IMGT TRBV, TRBD and TRBJ reference segments using MiTCR v1.1. Analysis was restricted to V-J combinations with a frequency above 0.0001, which covered approximately 99% of repertoires. The TCS score was defined as F50 (clonal expansion) divided by E x V (chaos), with BLOSUM62-based TCRdist calculated between CDR3 peptides within each V-J. Welch's t-statistics and random forest reduced around 550 V-J features to about 12, which were used in a naive Bayes classifier (R e1071). TCRdb reprocessed the public reads (quality trimming at Q25 with fastp, clone calling with MiXCR) and kept in-frame beta chains. Every CDR3 protein is listed once, alongside the most common genes and DNA of its rows. In this record, the V and J calls reflect TCRdb's handling and not the investigators' own analysis. Across this sample there are hundreds of thousands of distinct CDR3 sequences, with less than 25% seen only once. The leading ten clones occupy 34% of the sample.

The chain links TRBV28 with TRBJ1-6; a tentative D match to TRBD1 spans 5 bases. Sequencing was carried out using blood. The origin of this receptor is a man between 25 and 39 years old with Graves' ophthalmopathy. The CDR3 sequence is CASSVIQATTANSPLHF. The sequenced DNA: TGTGCCAGCAGTGTCATACAGGCGACTACGGCTAATTCACCCCTCCACTTT.